These 9 T cell receptor beta chains originate from one sample sequenced in a study of blood T cell repertoires in COVID-19. Data came from immunoSEQ multiplex PCR; TCRdb stores just in-frame clones and leaves some out. This sample has fewer than 350,000 clones, with roughly 85% found just once. The sample comprised peripheral blood. The receptor source for this set is a human donor in a cohort sampled during active COVID-19.

Only a few counts were recorded for this clone. This chain connects TRBV6-6 to TRBJ2-3; D unresolved. The V and J ends lost 2 bases and 6 bases respectively, with 9 bases between them. CDR1 and CDR2 (germline): MNHNY, SVGAGI (reference sequence). The CDR3 spans 13 residues. The CDR3 reads CASSYELSDTQYF. The CDR3 DNA reads as TGTGCCAGCAGTTACGAACTTTCCGATACGCAGTATTTT.

The chain carries TRBV6-5 and TRBJ2-7; no definite D call. CDR1 and CDR2 from the germline V gene are MNHEY and SVGAGI. V shed 2 bases and J shed 6 bases, with 17 bases lying between them. The CDR3 has 15 amino acids. The CDR3 DNA reads as TGTGCCAGCAGTTACGGGCCAAACTGGAATTCCGAGCAGTACTTC. This codes for CASSYGPNWNSEQYF.

The CDR3, as DNA: TGCGCCAGCAGCTTGGCGGCTAGCGGGGGGGCCAGCACAGATACGCAGTATTTT. It encodes CASSLAASGGASTDTQYF. V gene TRBV5-1 combines with J gene TRBJ2-3; 12 bases fit TRBD2. Losses at the gene ends were 0 bases for V and 0 bases for J; bases not matched to a gene: 5. CDR3 size: 18 residues. The V gene's germline CDR1 is SGHRS and CDR2 YFSETQ.

The chain couples TRBV6-5 to TRBJ2-2; maybe TRBD1 (6 bases). Looked up from germline, CDR1 is MNHEY and CDR2 is SVGAGI. V dropped 4 bases and J dropped 0 bases, with 12 bases sitting between them. The CDR3 extends over 16 amino acids. The DNA of the CDR3 is TGTGCCAGCAGTTTATTAGGGACACCGAACACCGGGGAGCTGTTTTTT. This gives the protein CASSLLGTPNTGELFF.

The chain uses TRBV19 and TRBJ2-2, with D perhaps matching TRBD2 (5 bases). CDR3 size: 13 residues. Germline V gene lookup returns CDR1 LNHDA and CDR2 SQIVND (reference sequence). V dropped 11 bases and J dropped 1 base, with 11 bases sitting between them. The CDR3 loop reads CASWRQNTGELFF. As DNA, the CDR3 is TGTGCCTCCTGGAGGCAGAACACCGGGGAGCTGTTTTTT. Using reference TRBV19 and TRBJ2-2 for the parts outside the CDR3, the full variable domain is DGGITQSPKYLFRKEGQNVTLSCEQNLNHDAMYWYRQDPGQGLRLIYYSQIVNDFQKGDIAEGYSVSREKKESFPLTVTSAQKNPTAFYLCASWRQNTGELFFGEGSRLTVL.

This clone was detected only a few times. The CDR3 region is CASSHLLQTNTEAFF. DNA of the CDR3: TGTGCCAGCAGCCACCTCTTACAGACGAACACTGAAGCTTTCTTT. This chain uses TRBV4-2 with TRBJ1-1; D is ambiguous. This CDR3 region has 15 residues. Germline V gives CDR1 LGHNA, CDR2 YNFKEQ. V lost 3 bases to trimming and J lost 1 base, with 12 bases between them.

V is TRBV6-6 and J is TRBJ1-5; a weak D match, TRBD1 (6 bases). This CDR3 has 15 residues. The V end was cut by 6 bases, the J end by 2 bases, with 14 bases between. CDR1 and CDR2 (germline): MNHNY, SVGAGI (reference sequence). In DNA, the CDR3 is TGTGCCAGCAGACAGAAGGGGGACGGCAATCAGCCCCAGCATTTT. Translated: CASRQKGDGNQPQHF.

The J gene is TRBJ2-7, the V gene TRBV6-5, with D perhaps TRBD2 (5 bases). Trimming took 0 bases from V and 2 from J, leaving 14 bases between them. In germline, CDR1 is MNHEY, CDR2 SVGAGI. The CDR3 is 16 residues long. The CDR3 region has the DNA TGTGCCAGCAGTTACTCCGTCGGGGAAACAACCTACGAGCAGTACTTC. It yields the protein CASSYSVGETTYEQYF.

The V and J genes are TRBV5-1 and TRBJ1-5, with 8 bases aligning to TRBD1. V trimming: 5 bases; J trimming: 4 bases; junction bases outside the gene matches: 5. The CDR3 has 14 amino acids. Germline CDR1 SGHRS, CDR2 YFSETQ. CDR3 sequence (DNA): TGCGCCAGCAGTCCAGGGGGCTTGAATCAGCCCCAGCATTTT. Residues: CASSPGGLNQPQHF.